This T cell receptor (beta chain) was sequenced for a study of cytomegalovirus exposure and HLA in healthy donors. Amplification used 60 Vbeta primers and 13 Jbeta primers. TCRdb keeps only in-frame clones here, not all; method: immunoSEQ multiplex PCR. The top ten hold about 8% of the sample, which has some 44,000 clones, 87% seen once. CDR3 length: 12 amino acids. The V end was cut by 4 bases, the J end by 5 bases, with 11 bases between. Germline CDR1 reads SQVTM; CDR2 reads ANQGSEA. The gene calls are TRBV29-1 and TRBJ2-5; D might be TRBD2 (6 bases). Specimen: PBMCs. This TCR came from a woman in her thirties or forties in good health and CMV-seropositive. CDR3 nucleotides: TGCAGCGTTGGTGTCGGGGGTGAGACCCAGTACTTC. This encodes CSVGVGGETQYF.